These 15 T cell receptor beta chains share one sample of origin, sequenced in a study of spatial heterogeneity in lung cancer. TCRdb recomputed calls from the 5' RACE reads with MiXCR, one row per CDR3 protein. The sample has about 25,000 distinct CDR3 sequences, approximately 6.6% seen once. Indicated time point: sample taken at primary tumor resection. Researchers sequenced whole RNA taken from tumor, nontumor lung or frozen PBMC without sorting. The sample was PBMCs, taken at surgery. The receptors stem from a male donor with early-stage non-small cell lung cancer.

By share, this clonotype ranks as medium-sized. The rearrangement joins TRBV4-1 to TRBJ2-5, with 9 bases matching TRBD2. V was clipped by 2 bases and J by 7 bases; unmatched bases: 8. There are 15 residues in the CDR3. Germline loops: CDR1 MGHRA, CDR2 YSYEKL. CDR3 DNA sequence: TGCGCCAGCAGCCAAAGCGGGGGGTCAGGGAGGACCCAGTACTTC. Its protein product is CASSQSGGSGRTQYF.

This clonotype was seen ten or more times. This chain connects TRBV3-1 to TRBJ2-5; possible D gene TRBD2, 6 bases. The CDR3 contains 15 residues. CDR1 is LGHDT and CDR2 is YNNKEL in the germline V gene (reference sequence). V lost 3 bases, J lost 2 bases, and 13 bases lay in between. DNA of the CDR3: TGTGCCAGCAGCCATGGGGGGTCCCTTCAAGAGACCCAGTACTTC. This sequence encodes CASSHGGSLQETQYF.

There are many counts of this clonotype. The chain is built from TRBV27 and TRBJ2-3, with 10 bases matching TRBD2. The CDR3 is 17 amino acids. The germline V gene has CDR1 MNHEY and CDR2 SMNVEV (reference sequence). V was clipped by 5 bases and J by 4 bases; unmatched bases: 12. CDR3 protein: CASSTPYGLADSDTQYF. The DNA of the CDR3 is TGTGCCAGCAGTACGCCATACGGACTAGCGGACTCAGATACGCAGTATTTT.

This clonotype was seen repeatedly, ten times or more. The chain couples TRBV28 to TRBJ1-6; D call uncertain. The CDR3 extends over 15 amino acids. Deletions cut 3 bases from V and 0 bases from J, with 6 bases between. The germline V gene has CDR1 MDHEN and CDR2 SYDVKM. The CDR3 bases are TGTGCCAGCAGTTTTATGAGCTCCTATAATTCACCCCTCCACTTT. Its translation: CASSFMSSYNSPLHF.

This clonotype is deemed medium-sized. This rearrangement joins TRBV7-3 to TRBJ1-1, with D hard to call. Trimming pared 2 bases from V and 1 base from J, leaving 5 bases between. The CDR3 extends over 13 amino acids. CDR1 SGHTA and CDR2 FQGTGA come from the germline V gene. The CDR3 nucleotides read TGTGCCAGCAGCTTACAACGGAACACTGAAGCTTTCTTT. Translated: CASSLQRNTEAFF.

Only a few counts were recorded for this clonotype. This chain links TRBV20-1 with TRBJ2-2, with 10 bases that match TRBD1. The V and J ends lost 0 bases and 6 bases, in that order; junction bases with no gene match: 4. CDR1 and CDR2 from the germline V gene are DFQATT and SNEGSKA (reference sequence). The CDR3 runs to 15 residues. CDR3 region: CSARDRGTGAGELFF. The CDR3 DNA follows: TGCAGTGCTAGAGATCGCGGGACAGGGGCCGGGGAGCTGTTTTTT.

This clonotype was detected ten times or more. The chain uses TRBV18 and TRBJ1-4, with TRBD1 matching 7 bases. Trimming took 3 bases from V and 5 from J; bases not matched to a gene: 3. This CDR3 contains 14 residues. CDR1 KGHSH and CDR2 LQKENI come from the germline V gene. This chain's CDR3 is CASSPGQKNEKLFF. DNA of the CDR3: TGTGCCAGCTCACCGGGACAGAAGAATGAAAAACTGTTTTTT. The full variable domain, in which reference TRBV18 and TRBJ1-4 provide the parts outside the CDR3, is NAGVMQNPRHLVRRRGQEARLRCSPMKGHSHVYWYRQLPEEGLKFMVYLQKENIIDESGMPKERFSAEFPKEGPSILRIQQVVRGDSAAYFCASSPGQKNEKLFFGSGTQLSVL.

This clonotype was picked up many times. CDR3 sequence reads: CASSLGSGPTEQYF. CDR3 bases: TGCGCCAGCAGCTTGGGATCAGGGCCTACCGAGCAGTACTTC. This chain uses TRBV5-1 with TRBJ2-7, with TRBD1 as a possible D gene (5 bases). V was clipped by 0 bases and J by 6 bases, with 13 bases between them. The CDR3 spans 14 residues. The germline gives CDR1 SGHRS, CDR2 YFSETQ.

This clonotype is medium-sized within its sample. CDR3 DNA: TGTGCCAGCAGCTTAGCGGCGGGGGGGCCCTTTGAGCAGTTCTTC. Its translation is CASSLAAGGPFEQFF. The gene calls are TRBV7-2 and TRBJ2-1; 9 bases are a match to TRBD2. V was pared by 0 bases and J by 9 bases, with 6 bases of the junction left unmatched. The germline V gene encodes CDR1 SGHTA and CDR2 FQGNSA. The CDR3 totals 15 residues.

This clonotype has ten or more counts. J is TRBJ2-1 and V is TRBV10-3; a possible D gene is TRBD1 (5 bases). V was shortened by 5 bases and J by 6 bases, with 8 bases between the two germline ends. The CDR3 sequence is 12 residues long. The V gene's germline CDR1 is ENHRY and CDR2 SYGVKD. Here the CDR3 DNA reads TGTGCCATCAGTAGGGGTGGCAATGAGCAGTTCTTC. It translates to CAISRGGNEQFF.

The chain recombines TRBV20-1 with TRBJ1-4; possible D gene TRBD1, 5 bases. The V end was cut by 7 bases, the J end by 7 bases, with 16 bases between. The CDR3 is made up of 13 amino acids. Germline loops: CDR1 DFQATT, CDR2 SNEGSKA (reference sequence). The CDR3 sequence: CSGVRRGGEKLFF. In DNA form, the CDR3 reads TGCAGTGGGGTTCGACGGGGCGGTGAAAAACTGTTTTTT.

In its sample, this clonotype was seen many times. CDR3 in DNA: TGTGCCAGCAGCTTAGAGTACAGCACTGAAGCTTTCTTT. Protein product: CASSLEYSTEAFF. The chain couples TRBV7-2 to TRBJ1-1, with no clear D. The V gene lost 1 base and the J gene lost 4 bases, with 7 bases spanning the gap. CDR1 SGHTA and CDR2 FQGNSA come from the germline V gene. The CDR3 spans 13 residues.

This clonotype was counted between two and nine times. This chain uses TRBV5-1 with TRBJ2-1; tentatively, D is TRBD1 or TRBD2 (5 bases each). V lost 4 bases and J 2 bases, leaving 10 bases between the germline ends. The CDR3 is 14 amino acids. Germline assignment: CDR1 SGHRS and CDR2 YFSETQ. CDR3 coding DNA: TGCGCCAGCAGCAATTCGGGACCCTACAATGAGCAGTTCTTC. It yields the protein CASSNSGPYNEQFF.

The V and J genes are TRBV20-1 and TRBJ2-3; 7 positions match TRBD1. The CDR3 is made up of 15 amino acids. With V trimmed by 2 bases and J by 0 bases, 5 bases remained unmatched. Germline V gene sequence: CDR1 DFQATT, CDR2 SNEGSKA (reference sequence). CDR3 residues: CSARIVGQSTDTQYF. The DNA for the CDR3 is TGCAGTGCTAGAATTGTGGGACAGAGCACAGATACGCAGTATTTT.

This clonotype was observed at least ten times. The genes are TRBV20-1 and TRBJ1-2; D might be TRBD1 (5 bases). Germline CDR1 is DFQATT and CDR2 is SNEGSKA (reference sequence). V was pared by 6 bases and J by 4 bases, with 24 bases between. This CDR3 is built from 16 residues. CDR3 sequence: CSAHPLTKGQGYGYTF. CDR3 nucleotide sequence: TGCAGTGCCCACCCCTTGACTAAGGGGCAGGGCTATGGCTACACCTTC.